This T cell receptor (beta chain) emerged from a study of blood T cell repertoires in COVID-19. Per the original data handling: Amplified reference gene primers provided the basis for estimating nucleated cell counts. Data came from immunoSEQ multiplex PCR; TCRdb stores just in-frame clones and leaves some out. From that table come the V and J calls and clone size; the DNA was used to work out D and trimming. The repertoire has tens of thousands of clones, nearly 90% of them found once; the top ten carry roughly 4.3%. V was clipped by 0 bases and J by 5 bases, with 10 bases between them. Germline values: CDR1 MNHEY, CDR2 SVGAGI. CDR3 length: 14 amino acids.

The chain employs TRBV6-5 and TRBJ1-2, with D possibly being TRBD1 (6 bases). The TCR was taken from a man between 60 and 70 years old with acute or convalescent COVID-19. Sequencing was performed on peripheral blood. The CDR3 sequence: CASSYSGQMYGYTF. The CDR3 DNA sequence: TGTGCCAGCAGTTACTCCGGACAGATGTATGGCTACACCTTC.